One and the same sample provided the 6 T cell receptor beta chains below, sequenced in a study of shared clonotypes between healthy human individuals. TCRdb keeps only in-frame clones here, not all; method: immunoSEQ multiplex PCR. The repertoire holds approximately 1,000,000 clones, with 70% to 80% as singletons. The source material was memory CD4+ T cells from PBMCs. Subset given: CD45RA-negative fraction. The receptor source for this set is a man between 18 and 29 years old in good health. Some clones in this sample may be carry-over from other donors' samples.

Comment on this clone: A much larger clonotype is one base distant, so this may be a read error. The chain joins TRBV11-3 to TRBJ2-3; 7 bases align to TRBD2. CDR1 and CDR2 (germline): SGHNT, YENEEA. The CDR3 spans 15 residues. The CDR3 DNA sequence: TGTGTCAGCAGCCCCAGCGGGATCCAAACAGATACGCAGTATTTT. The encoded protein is CVSSPSGIQTDTQYF.

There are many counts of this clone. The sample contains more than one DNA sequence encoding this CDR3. The CDR3 region has the DNA TGTGCCAGCAGCCTTACAGGGGGCCGGAGCACAGATACGCAGTATTTT. It yields the protein CASSLTGGRSTDTQYF. The chain links TRBV7-9 to TRBJ2-3, with 9 bases fitting TRBD1. Germline assignment: CDR1 SEHNR and CDR2 FQNEAQ (reference sequence). Losses at the gene ends were 5 bases for V and 0 bases for J; bases not matched to a gene: 6. CDR3 length: 16 amino acids.

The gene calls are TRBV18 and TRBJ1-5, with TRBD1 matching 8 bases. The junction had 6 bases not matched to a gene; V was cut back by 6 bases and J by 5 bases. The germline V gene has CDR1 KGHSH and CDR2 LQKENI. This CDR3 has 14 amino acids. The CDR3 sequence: CASSRQGSDQPQHF. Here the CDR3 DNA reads TGTGCCAGCTCGCGACAGGGGAGCGATCAGCCCCAGCATTTT. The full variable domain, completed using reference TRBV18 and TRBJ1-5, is NAGVMQNPRHLVRRRGQEARLRCSPMKGHSHVYWYRQLPEEGLKFMVYLQKENIIDESGMPKERFSAEFPKEGPSILRIQQVVRGDSAAYFCASSRQGSDQPQHFGDGTRLSIL.

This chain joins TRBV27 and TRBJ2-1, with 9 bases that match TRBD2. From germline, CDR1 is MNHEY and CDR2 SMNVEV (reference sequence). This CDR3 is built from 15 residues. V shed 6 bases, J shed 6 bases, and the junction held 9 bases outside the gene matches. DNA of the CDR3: TGTGCCAGCAGCCCAAGGCTAGCGGGGATCAATGAGCAGTTCTTC. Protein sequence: CASSPRLAGINEQFF.

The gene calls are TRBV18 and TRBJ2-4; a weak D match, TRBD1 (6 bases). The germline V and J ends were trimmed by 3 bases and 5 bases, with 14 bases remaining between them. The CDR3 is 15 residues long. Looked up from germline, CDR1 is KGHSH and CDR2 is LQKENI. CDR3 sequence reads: CASSPTRGIENIQYF. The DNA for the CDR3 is TGTGCCAGCTCACCTACGAGGGGGATCGAAAACATTCAGTACTTC.

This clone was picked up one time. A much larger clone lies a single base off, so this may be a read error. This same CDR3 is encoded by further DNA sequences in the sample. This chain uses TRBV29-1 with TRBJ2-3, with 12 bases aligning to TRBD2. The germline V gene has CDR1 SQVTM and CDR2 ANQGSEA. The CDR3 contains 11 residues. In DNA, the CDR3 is TGCAGCGTCGGTAGGACTAGCGGGACTCGTTTT. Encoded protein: CSVGRTSGTRF.